Below, one T cell receptor beta chain is given with its context. Its antigen is currently not known. Base qualities are not recorded, but no much larger clone differs from it by a single base. Measured from the cysteine to the phenylalanine, the CDR3 is 14 residues long. Only the CDR3 region is kept as DNA, spanning 42 bases read in frame from base 1. CDR1 and CDR2 (SEHNR, FQNEAQ) derive from the germline V gene (reference sequence). V and J are truncated by 6 bases and 2 bases respectively, leaving an intervening sequence of 11 bases. What this sample's treatment or condition label stands for: oral pan-JAK inhibitor, 5-10 mg twice daily. Lesional scalp punch biopsies and peripheral blood were collected from alopecia areata patients. PBMCs were isolated by density centrifugation and stained for CD3, CD4 and CD8, and CD4+ and CD8+ T cells were sorted on a FACSAria. The data derive from a study of CD8+ T cells in alopecia areata listed by TCRdb under 2018. Context from the whole study: Treated patients were enrolled in an open-label pilot trial of oral tofacitinib, 5 to 10 mg twice daily, for moderate-to-severe alopecia areata. Tofacitinib was given for 6 to 18 months, followed by 6 months of follow-up off drug to assess delayed response and recurrence. Disease severity in treated patients was measured with the SALT score, which quantifies the percentage of affected scalp surface area. In both human patients and the C3H/HeJ mouse model, the study applied high-throughput TCRbeta sequencing to look at T cell clonal expansion in alopecia areata. Scalp tissue and sorted CD4+ and CD8+ peripheral blood T cells from patchy and totalis/universalis alopecia areata patients and from healthy controls were covered by human TCRbeta sequencing. Patients on tofacitinib were biopsied at baseline and after 4 and 24 weeks of treatment, and several of the patients also had a later scalp biopsy. Scalp clonality was compared among normal scalp (n=4), patchy alopecia areata scalp (n=8), and alopecia totalis/universalis scalp (n=8). RNA was extracted with the PAXgene miRNA kit for fixed scalp, the miRNeasy kit for PBMCs, and the RNeasy kit for mouse skin. TCRbeta CDR3 regions were amplified by immunoSEQ multiplex PCR using 35 Vbeta forward and 13 Jbeta reverse primers.

Receptor amplification or capture employed the immunoSEQ multiplex PCR assay. RNA was extracted from all samples and reverse transcribed into cDNA as template for TCR sequencing. SuperScript III was used for first-strand cDNA synthesis, primed with a 2:1 mix of oligo-dT and random hexamers. Amplification bias was assessed with a synthetic immune receptor repertoire, and residual bias was removed computationally. The authors processed their data as follows. Raw reads were preprocessed for error removal, and CDR3 was defined according to IMGT conventions as running from the conserved cysteine to phenylalanine. Clonality was computed as 1 minus the Shannon entropy, with the entropy normalized by log2 of the number of productive unique TCRs. Whether scalp clones were CD4 or CD8 was inferred by matching scalp TCRbeta sequences against CD4 and CD8 repertoires sorted from blood. In TCRdb, the immuneACCESS table is reduced to in-frame sequences with V and J assigned. These tables do not hold every clone; where another copy was compared, an unresolved V gene accounts for under half, and the others remain unexplained. That table supplies the V and J calls and clone size; D and trimming were determined from the DNA. This sample comprises more than 95,000 clones, around 86% of them detected only once. Of the sample, around 10% falls within the top ten clones.

Beyond this particular receptor, the publication reports: Lesional scalp, especially in alopecia totalis/universalis, showed higher clonality and more expanded CD8+ clones than normal scalp, suggesting antigenic drive. During tofacitinib treatment, many expanded lesional clones stuck around in both scalp and blood, and this persistence may partly explain why relapse happens after treatment is stopped. Because the treated cohort was small and had only one nonresponder, larger studies are needed to examine links between baseline CD8+ expansion and response. Unlike mouse skin, where gammadelta T cells dominate, normal human skin contains resident alphabeta T cells that get sequenced too, which complicates analysis of the scalp TCR repertoire. With tofacitinib, both scalp clonality and the number of expanded CD8+ clones among the top 100 scalp clones went down significantly. Shared TCR sequences between patients were less evident than in mice, which may be partly attributable to HLA diversity in the patient population.

The sequence was collected from a human donor with alopecia areata. The chain links TRBV7-9 with TRBJ1-5; perhaps TRBD1 is the D gene, with 6 bases matching. Material: CD8+ T cells sorted from blood, obtained between weeks 30 and 35, from a patient treated with tofacitinib. CDR3 loop: CASSPGGRNQPQHF. The nucleotides are TGTGCCAGCAGTCCTGGGGGCCGCAATCAGCCCCAGCATTTT.